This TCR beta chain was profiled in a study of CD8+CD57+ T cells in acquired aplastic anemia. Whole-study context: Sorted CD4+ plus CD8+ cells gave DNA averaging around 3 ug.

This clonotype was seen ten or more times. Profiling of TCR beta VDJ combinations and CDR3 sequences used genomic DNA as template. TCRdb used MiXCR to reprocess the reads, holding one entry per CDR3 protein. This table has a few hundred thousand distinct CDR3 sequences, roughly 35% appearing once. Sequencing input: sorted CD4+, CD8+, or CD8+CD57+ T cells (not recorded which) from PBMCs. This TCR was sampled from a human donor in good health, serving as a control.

This CDR3 reads CASSLTGTGYNSPLHF. The CDR3 bases are TGCGCCAGCAGCTTAACCGGGACAGGGTATAATTCACCCCTCCACTTT. J is TRBJ1-6 and V is TRBV5-1, with 9 bases lining up with TRBD1. Trimming took 2 bases from V and 4 from J; bases not matched to a gene: 4. The CDR3 length is 16 residues. Germline V gene data show CDR1 as SGHRS and CDR2 as YFSETQ.